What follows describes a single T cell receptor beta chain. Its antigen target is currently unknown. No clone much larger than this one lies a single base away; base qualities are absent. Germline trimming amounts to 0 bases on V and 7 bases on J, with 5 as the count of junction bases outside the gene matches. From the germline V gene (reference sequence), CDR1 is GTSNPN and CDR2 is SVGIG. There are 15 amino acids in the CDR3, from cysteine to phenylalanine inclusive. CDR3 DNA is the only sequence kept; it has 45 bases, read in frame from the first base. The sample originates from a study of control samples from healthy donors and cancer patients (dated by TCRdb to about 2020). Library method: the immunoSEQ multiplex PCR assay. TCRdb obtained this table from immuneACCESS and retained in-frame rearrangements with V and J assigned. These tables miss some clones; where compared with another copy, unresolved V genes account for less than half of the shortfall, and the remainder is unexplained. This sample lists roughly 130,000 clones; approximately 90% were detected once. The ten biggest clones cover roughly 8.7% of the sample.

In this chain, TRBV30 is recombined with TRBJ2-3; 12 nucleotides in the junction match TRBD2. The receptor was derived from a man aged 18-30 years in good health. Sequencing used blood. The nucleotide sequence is TGTGCCTGGAGTGTACTAGCGGGGGGCGGGAATACGCAGTATTTT. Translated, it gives CAWSVLAGGGNTQYF.